The entry below gives a single TCR beta chain sequence along with its context. Its antigen is undetermined. This CDR3 has 13 residues. Per the germline V gene, CDR1 is MNHNY and CDR2 is SVGAGI (reference sequence). Extraction and reverse transcription of RNA yielded cDNA as the sequencing template. The method was immunoSEQ multiplex PCR; TCRdb's version includes in-frame clones alone and lacks a portion of them. The sample records some 110,000 clones, 35% to 40% being singletons. This entry is derived from a study of CD8+ T cells in alopecia areata. Study summary: Patients received oral tofacitinib, 5 to 10 mg twice daily, for moderate-to-severe alopecia areata. Patients took tofacitinib for 6 to 18 months, followed by 6 drug-free months. Study-level results: The study found higher clonality in lesional than normal scalp, especially in alopecia totalis/universalis.

This clonotype originated in a human donor with alopecia areata. The sample comprised CD4+ T cells sorted from blood. The rearrangement joins TRBV6-6 to TRBJ2-7; TRBD1 matches at 9 bases. The CDR3 sequence: CAIRDRDSYEQYF. For the CDR3, the DNA is TGTGCTATCCGGGACAGGGACTCCTACGAGCAGTACTTC.